What follows describes a single T cell receptor beta chain. Residents of under 25 US areas, aged roughly 18 to 89 years, made up the participants. Which cohort a participant joined came from the clinical history participants gave. This entry comes from a study of blood T cell repertoires in COVID-19. As for the study in general: Whether acute or convalescent, the COVID-19 samples came from the United States, Italy and Spain.

Authors' processing steps: Quantification of nucleated cells was approximated via reference gene primer amplification. Method: immunoSEQ multiplex PCR; TCRdb's copy keeps in-frame clones and lacks some. V and J calls plus clone size are reproduced from that table; the DNA served to infer D and trimming. The sample has around 260,000 clones, 70% to 90% seen once. Germline CDR1 WSHSY, CDR2 SAAADI. This CDR3 comprises 15 residues. Trimming removed 2 bases from V and 5 bases from J, with 13 bases in between. The TCR comes from a woman aged 25 to 39 who had recovered from COVID-19. The specimen was PBMCs or T cells enriched from blood (not recorded which). This chain joins TRBV10-2 and TRBJ2-1; perhaps TRBD2 as D (7 bases). DNA for the CDR3: TGCGCCAGCAGTGAGGGCGGGGGCGAGAACAATGAGCAGTTCTTC. Translating gives CASSEGGGENNEQFF.